This T cell receptor (beta chain) comes out of a study of blood T cell repertoires in COVID-19. The V gene's germline CDR1 is SQVTM and CDR2 ANQGSEA. Between the trimmed V and J ends, which lost 5 bases and 1 base, there was a span of 11 bases. The CDR3 extends over 13 amino acids. As processed by the authors: Scientists estimated how many nucleated cells there were by amplifying reference gene primers. Profiled with immunoSEQ multiplex PCR; TCRdb holds only in-frame clones, not every one. V and J calls and clone size are given by that table; D and trimming were obtained from the DNA. The sample lists about 200,000 clones, more than 75% seen once, with 4.5% to 5% in the top ten.

The clonotype originates from a woman older than 75 with acute or convalescent COVID-19. This chain links TRBV29-1 with TRBJ1-1; D remains ambiguous. Material: peripheral blood. CDR3 region: CSVLRDGNTEAFF. In DNA, the CDR3 is TGCAGCGTTCTGAGGGATGGGAACACTGAAGCTTTCTTT.